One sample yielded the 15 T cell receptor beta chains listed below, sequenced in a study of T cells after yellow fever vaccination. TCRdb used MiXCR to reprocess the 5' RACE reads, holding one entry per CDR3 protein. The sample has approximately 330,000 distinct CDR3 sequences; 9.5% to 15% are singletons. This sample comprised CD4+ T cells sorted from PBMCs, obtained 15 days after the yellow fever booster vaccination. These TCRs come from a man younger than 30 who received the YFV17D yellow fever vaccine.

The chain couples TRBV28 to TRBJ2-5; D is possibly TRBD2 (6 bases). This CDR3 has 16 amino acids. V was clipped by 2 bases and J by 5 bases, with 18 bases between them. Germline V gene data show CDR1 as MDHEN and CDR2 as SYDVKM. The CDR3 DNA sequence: TGTGCCAGCAGTTTAAGTATCCCGGCGGGGCGCGAGACCCAGTACTTC. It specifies CASSLSIPAGRETQYF.

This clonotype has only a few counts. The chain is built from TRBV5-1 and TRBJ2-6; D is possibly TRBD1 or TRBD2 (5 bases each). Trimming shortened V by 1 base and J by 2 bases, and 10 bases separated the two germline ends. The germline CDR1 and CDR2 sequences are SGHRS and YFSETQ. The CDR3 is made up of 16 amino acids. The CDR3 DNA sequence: TGCGCCAGCAGCTTGCGAGGGGTAGCTGGGGCCAACGTCCTGACTTTC. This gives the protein CASSLRGVAGANVLTF.

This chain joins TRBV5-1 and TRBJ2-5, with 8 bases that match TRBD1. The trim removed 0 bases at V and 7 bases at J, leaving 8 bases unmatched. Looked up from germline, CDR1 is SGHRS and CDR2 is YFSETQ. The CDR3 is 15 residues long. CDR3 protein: CASSLATGGSGTQYF. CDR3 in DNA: TGCGCCAGCAGCTTGGCCACAGGGGGTTCGGGGACCCAGTACTTC.

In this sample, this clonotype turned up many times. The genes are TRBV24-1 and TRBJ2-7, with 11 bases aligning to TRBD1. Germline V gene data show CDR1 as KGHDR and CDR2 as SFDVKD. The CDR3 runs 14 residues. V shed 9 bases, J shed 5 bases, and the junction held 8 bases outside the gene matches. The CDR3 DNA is TGTGCCACCCGGACAGGGGGCCATTCGGACGAGCAGTACTTC. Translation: CATRTGGHSDEQYF.

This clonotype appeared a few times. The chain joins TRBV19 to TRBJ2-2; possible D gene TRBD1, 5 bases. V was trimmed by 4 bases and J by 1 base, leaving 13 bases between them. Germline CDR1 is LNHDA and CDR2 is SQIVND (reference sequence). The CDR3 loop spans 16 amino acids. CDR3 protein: CASSTTGRGNTGELFF. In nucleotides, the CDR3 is TGTGCCAGTAGTACCACAGGAAGGGGGAACACCGGGGAGCTGTTTTTT.

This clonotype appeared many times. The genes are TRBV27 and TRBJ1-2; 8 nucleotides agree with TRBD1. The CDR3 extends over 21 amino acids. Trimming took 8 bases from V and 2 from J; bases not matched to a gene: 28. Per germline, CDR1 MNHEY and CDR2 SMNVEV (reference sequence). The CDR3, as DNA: TGTGCCAGCTCCCGGATTATGCTCTTAGCCCGGGACAGGTCCGCAAACTATGGCTACACCTTC. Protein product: CASSRIMLLARDRSANYGYTF.

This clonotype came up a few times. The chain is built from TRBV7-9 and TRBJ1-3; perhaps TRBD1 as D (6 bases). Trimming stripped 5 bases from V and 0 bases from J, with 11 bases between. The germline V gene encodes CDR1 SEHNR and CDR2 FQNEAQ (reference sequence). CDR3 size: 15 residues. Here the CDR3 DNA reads TGTGCCAGCAGCGATACAGGGTTCTCTGGAAACACCATATATTTT. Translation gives CASSDTGFSGNTIYF.

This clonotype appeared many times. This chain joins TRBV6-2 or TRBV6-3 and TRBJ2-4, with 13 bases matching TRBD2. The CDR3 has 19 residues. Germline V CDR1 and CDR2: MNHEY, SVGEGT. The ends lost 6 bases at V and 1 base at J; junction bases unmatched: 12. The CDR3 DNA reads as TGTGCCAGCAGGAACCCGGGACTAGCGGGGCCTCGGGCCAAAAACATTCAGTACTTC. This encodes CASRNPGLAGPRAKNIQYF.

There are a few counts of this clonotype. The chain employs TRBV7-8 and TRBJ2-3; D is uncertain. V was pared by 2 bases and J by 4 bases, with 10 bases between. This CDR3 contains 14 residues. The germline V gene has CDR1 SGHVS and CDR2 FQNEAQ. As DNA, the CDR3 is TGTGCCAGCAGCTTACGAGTGACCCCAGATACGCAGTATTTT. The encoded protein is CASSLRVTPDTQYF.

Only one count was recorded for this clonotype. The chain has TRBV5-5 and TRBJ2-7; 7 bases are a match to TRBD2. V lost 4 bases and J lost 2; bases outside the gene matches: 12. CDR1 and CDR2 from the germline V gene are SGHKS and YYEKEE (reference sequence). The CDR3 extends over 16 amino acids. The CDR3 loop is CASSLRSGEGAYEQYF. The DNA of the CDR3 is TGTGCCAGCAGCCTAAGGTCGGGGGAGGGAGCCTACGAGCAGTACTTC.

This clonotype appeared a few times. Here the CDR3 DNA reads TGCAGTTCAAACCGGGGGGGCTACACCTTC. Translating it yields CSSNRGGYTF. This sequence joins TRBV20-1 and TRBJ1-2; D is possibly TRBD1 (5 bases). The ends were cut back, 8 bases at V and 8 bases at J, with 12 bases in the middle. CDR3 length equals 10 residues. Germline CDR1 and CDR2: DFQATT and SNEGSKA (reference sequence).

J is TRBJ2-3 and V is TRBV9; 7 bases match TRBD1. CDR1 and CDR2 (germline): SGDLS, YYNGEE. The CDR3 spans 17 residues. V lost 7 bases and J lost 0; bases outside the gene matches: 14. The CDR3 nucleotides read TGTGCCAGCTCTTCGAAGGGACAGCACTTTAGCACAGATACGCAGTATTTT. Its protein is CASSSKGQHFSTDTQYF. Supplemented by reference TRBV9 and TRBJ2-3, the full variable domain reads DSGVTQTPKHLITATGQRVTLRCSPRSGDLSVYWYQQSLDQGLQFLIQYYNGEERAKGNILERFSAQQFPDLHSELNLSSLELGDSALYFCASSSKGQHFSTDTQYFGPGTRLTVL.

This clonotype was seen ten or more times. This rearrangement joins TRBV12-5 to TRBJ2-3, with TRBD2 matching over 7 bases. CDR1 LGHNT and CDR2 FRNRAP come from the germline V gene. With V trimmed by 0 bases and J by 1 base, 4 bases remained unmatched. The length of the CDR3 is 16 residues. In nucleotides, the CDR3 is TGTGCTAGTGGTTTGGTAACGGGAGGCGGCACAGATACGCAGTATTTT. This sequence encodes CASGLVTGGGTDTQYF.

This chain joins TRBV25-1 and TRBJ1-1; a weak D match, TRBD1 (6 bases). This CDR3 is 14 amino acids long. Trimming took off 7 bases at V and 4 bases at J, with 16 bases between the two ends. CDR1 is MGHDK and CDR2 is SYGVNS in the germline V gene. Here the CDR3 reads CASTDRGGITEAFF. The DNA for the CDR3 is TGTGCCAGCACCGATAGAGGGGGTATCACTGAAGCTTTCTTT.

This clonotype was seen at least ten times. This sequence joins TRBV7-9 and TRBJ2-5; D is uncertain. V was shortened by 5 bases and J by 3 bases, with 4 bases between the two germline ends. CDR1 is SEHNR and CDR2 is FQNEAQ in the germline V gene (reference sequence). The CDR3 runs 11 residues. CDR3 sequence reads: CASSKEETQYF. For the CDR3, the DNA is TGTGCCAGCAGCAAAGAAGAGACCCAGTACTTC.